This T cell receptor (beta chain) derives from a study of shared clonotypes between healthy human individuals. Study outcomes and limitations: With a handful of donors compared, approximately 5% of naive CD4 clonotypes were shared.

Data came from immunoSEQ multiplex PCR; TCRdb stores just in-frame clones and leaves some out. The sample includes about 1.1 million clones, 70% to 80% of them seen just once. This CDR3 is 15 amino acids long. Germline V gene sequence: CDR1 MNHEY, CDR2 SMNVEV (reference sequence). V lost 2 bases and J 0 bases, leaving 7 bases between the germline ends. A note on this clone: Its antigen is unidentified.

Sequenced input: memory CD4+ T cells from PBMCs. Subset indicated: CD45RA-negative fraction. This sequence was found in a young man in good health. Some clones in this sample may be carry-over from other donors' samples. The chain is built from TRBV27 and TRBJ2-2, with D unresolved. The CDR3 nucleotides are TGTGCCAGCAGTTTAAGGGCTGCGAACACCGGGGAGCTGTTTTTT. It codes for CASSLRAANTGELFF.